This T cell receptor (beta chain) is drawn from a study of metastatic and nonmetastatic thyroid tumors. Study as a whole: Comparative analysis of repertoires was undertaken across blood and tumor or nodule tissue obtained from malignant and benign thyroid patients.

The V end lost 3 bases, the J end lost 4 bases, and 13 bases lay between the germline ends. The CDR3 is 14 residues long. The V gene's germline CDR1 is MNHEY and CDR2 SVGEGT. Every patient underwent thyroid surgery untreated. In this sample, this clone turned up a few times. The target antigen is unknown. As handled by the study authors: CDR3 was compared across clinicopathological groups, and the resulting differences were used to build a distant-metastasis classifier for papillary thyroid cancer. With MiXCR, TCRdb reprocessed the PCR reads. TCRdb's processing, not the study's, gives the V and J calls here. The table lists over 3,500 clones, 30% to 40% of them singletons. Study results and limitations: In both blood and tumor samples, TCR beta diversity was reported significantly higher for malignant than benign nodules.

The chain recombines TRBV6-2 or TRBV6-3 with TRBJ2-7; D call uncertain. Material: adjacent normal tissue. This TCR came from a male donor with papillary thyroid cancer or a benign thyroid nodule (not recorded which). Some clones in this sample may be carry-over from other donors' samples. CDR3 residues: CASSYRATGYEQYF. The CDR3, as DNA: TGTGCCAGCAGTTATCGGGCCACTGGTTACGAGCAGTACTTC.